These 22 T cell receptor beta chains share one sample of origin, sequenced in a study of T cell changes during pregnancy in multiple sclerosis (dated by TCRdb to about 2019). The library was built by means of the immunoSEQ multiplex PCR assay. Entries here come from immuneACCESS through TCRdb and include only in-frame sequences with V and J called. Some clones fail to appear in such tables; in the studies checked, an unresolved V gene covers under half of the shortfall, and the cause of the remainder is unknown. The sample data list 45,000 to 55,000 clones, and roughly 89% of these were observed just once. The ten most abundant clones make up roughly 2% of the sample. Source: peripheral blood, taken in the first trimester of pregnancy. The receptors originated from a female donor with multiple sclerosis, enrolled in a pregnancy study.

This chain joins TRBV4-3 and TRBJ2-1; 13 bases are shared with TRBD2. There are 16 residues in the CDR3. V gave up 3 bases and J gave up 5 bases; unmatched junction bases: 4. Germline values: CDR1 LGHNA, CDR2 YSLEER. The CDR3 DNA reads as TGCGCCAGCAGCCAGAGACTAGCGGGGGGAAACAATGAGCAGTTCTTC. Translated, it gives CASSQRLAGGNNEQFF.

The chain recombines TRBV19 with TRBJ1-2; D gene uncertain. V shed 8 bases and J shed 5 bases, with 12 bases lying between them. CDR3 size: 12 residues. Germline loops: CDR1 LNHDA, CDR2 SQIVND (reference sequence). CDR3 coding DNA: TGTGCCAGTCGCGGACTCTCGTATGGCTACACCTTC. Encoded protein: CASRGLSYGYTF.

The J gene is TRBJ1-1, the V gene TRBV11-2, with TRBD1 as a possible D gene (5 bases). The V end lost 5 bases, the J end lost 4 bases, and 17 bases lay between the germline ends. The CDR3 contains 15 residues. In germline, CDR1 is SGHAT, CDR2 FQNNGV. DNA for the CDR3: TGTGCCAGCAGCATACTAAGGGGAATTGGCACTGAAGCTTTCTTT. Translated, it gives CASSILRGIGTEAFF. Full variable domain (rest looked up from reference TRBV11-2 and TRBJ1-1): EAGVAQSPRYKIIEKRQSVAFWCNPISGHATLYWYQQILGQGPKLLIQFQNNGVVDDSQLPKDRFSAERLKGVDSTLKIQPAKLEDSAVYLCASSILRGIGTEAFFGQGTRLTVV.

V usage is TRBV28 and J usage is TRBJ1-2; D might be TRBD1 (5 bases). The germline CDR1 and CDR2 sequences are MDHEN and SYDVKM. Deletions cut 1 base from V and 5 bases from J, with 14 bases between. The CDR3 loop spans 15 amino acids. CDR3 DNA: TGTGCCAGCAGTTTATACCTCGGAGGGACTTATGGCTACACCTTC. It translates to CASSLYLGGTYGYTF.

The rearrangement links TRBV6-5 to TRBJ2-7; weak D call: TRBD2 (6 bases). Deletions cut 6 bases from V and 0 bases from J, with 12 bases between. This CDR3 comprises 14 residues. CDR1 and CDR2 (germline): MNHEY, SVGAGI. This CDR3 is CASSGLGGSYEQYF. In DNA form, the CDR3 reads TGTGCCAGCAGCGGACTGGGGGGCTCCTACGAGCAGTACTTC.

This chain connects TRBV7-2 to TRBJ2-7; 9 bases map to TRBD1. CDR3 length: 12 residues. Germline V lookup: CDR1 SGHTA, CDR2 FQGNSA. V gave up 11 bases and J gave up 6 bases; unmatched junction bases: 8. In DNA, the CDR3 is TGTGCCGCCGGGGACAGGGTACGCGAGCAGTACTTC. Its protein product is CAAGDRVREQYF.

The J gene is TRBJ2-7, the V gene TRBV11-3, with D perhaps matching TRBD1 (5 bases). CDR1 and CDR2 (germline): SGHNT, YENEEA. V gave up 2 bases and J gave up 3 bases, with 11 bases separating them. This CDR3 has 14 amino acids. CDR3 protein: CASSLRGKDYEQYF. Here the CDR3 DNA reads TGTGCCAGCAGCTTAAGGGGAAAGGACTACGAGCAGTACTTC.

The V call is TRBV5-6, the J call TRBJ2-7; tentative D call: TRBD2 (5 bases). V dropped 4 bases and J dropped 3 bases, with 11 bases sitting between them. CDR3 length: 13 amino acids. CDR1 is SGHDT and CDR2 is YYEEEE in the germline V gene. The CDR3 loop reads CASSPGGFYEQYF. CDR3 in DNA: TGTGCCAGCAGCCCCGGAGGATTCTACGAGCAGTACTTC.

The gene calls are TRBV28 and TRBJ2-5, with no clear D. Looked up from germline, CDR1 is MDHEN and CDR2 is SYDVKM. V lost 6 bases to trimming and J lost 1 base, with 12 bases between them. This CDR3 region has 14 residues. DNA of the CDR3: TGTGCCAGCAGGGAGAGTGGCGCCCAAGAGACCCAGTACTTC. Amino acids: CASRESGAQETQYF.

The chain combines TRBV19 with TRBJ2-1; D possibly corresponds to TRBD1 (6 bases). The CDR3 has 14 amino acids. V was cut by 8 bases and J by 4 bases, with 15 bases left in between. Per germline, CDR1 LNHDA and CDR2 SQIVND (reference sequence). The CDR3 DNA sequence: TGTGCCAGTGGTTACGACCAGGGGTACAATGAGCAGTTCTTC. Amino acids: CASGYDQGYNEQFF.

This chain links TRBV28 with TRBJ1-2; possible D gene TRBD1, 5 bases. The CDR3 totals 14 residues. Germline V gene data show CDR1 as MDHEN and CDR2 as SYDVKM. V was pared by 4 bases and J by 4 bases, with 13 bases between. The DNA for the CDR3 is TGTGCCAGCAGTTACCAGACAGCTAGCTATGGCTACACCTTC. Encoded protein: CASSYQTASYGYTF.

The rearrangement joins TRBV9 to TRBJ1-1; maybe TRBD1 (5 bases). Germline lookup yields CDR1 SGDLS and CDR2 YYNGEE. The CDR3 consists of 14 residues. V lost 0 bases and J 4 bases, leaving 10 bases between the germline ends. The DNA for the CDR3 is TGTGCCAGCAGCGTAGTGCGGGGGTTCACTGAAGCTTTCTTT. This codes for CASSVVRGFTEAFF.

The chain has TRBV15 and TRBJ2-5; TRBD1 matches 7 bases. The junction had 13 bases not matched to a gene; V was cut back by 5 bases and J by 4 bases. CDR1 LNHNV and CDR2 YYDKDF come from the germline V gene (reference sequence). This CDR3 contains 16 residues. CDR3 DNA sequence: TGTGCCACCAGCCCTCTAAGGGGGCAGCTGGGAGAGACCCAGTACTTC. This gives the protein CATSPLRGQLGETQYF.

The chain employs TRBV29-1 and TRBJ2-2; 7 bases are a match to TRBD1. This CDR3 has 19 amino acids. After removal of 6 bases from V and 0 bases from J, the junction contained 19 bases not matched to a gene. Germline CDR1 SQVTM, CDR2 ANQGSEA. CDR3 DNA: TGCAGCGTGACCTGGGCAGGGGGAAGTCTAAGGGCGAACACCGGGGAGCTGTTTTTT. The encoded protein is CSVTWAGGSLRANTGELFF.

This rearrangement joins TRBV5-5 to TRBJ2-1, with 14 bases aligning to TRBD2. This CDR3 contains 18 residues. V dropped 3 bases and J dropped 8; count of bases not matched to a gene: 13. The germline V gene has CDR1 SGHKS and CDR2 YYEKEE (reference sequence). CDR3 DNA: TGTGCCAGCAGCTCAACTGGCCCGGGACTAGCGGGGGCGGATGAGCAGTTCTTC. This gives the protein CASSSTGPGLAGADEQFF.

This rearrangement joins TRBV15 to TRBJ2-2; 8 positions agree with TRBD2. CDR1 and CDR2 (germline): LNHNV, YYDKDF (reference sequence). The V segment lost 0 bases and the J segment 6 bases; nucleotides outside the gene matches: 9. There are 17 residues in the CDR3. CDR3 residues: CATSRDEGLGISGELFF. In nucleotides, the CDR3 is TGTGCCACCAGCAGAGATGAGGGACTAGGGATATCCGGGGAGCTGTTTTTT.

The chain employs TRBV18 and TRBJ2-7; TRBD1 matches at 11 bases. Germline V lookup: CDR1 KGHSH, CDR2 LQKENI. The junction had 7 bases not matched to a gene; V was cut back by 6 bases and J by 6 bases. The CDR3 extends over 14 amino acids. CDR3 protein: CASSPLGQGAEQYF. The CDR3 bases are TGTGCCAGCTCCCCTTTAGGACAGGGGGCCGAGCAGTACTTC.

V gene TRBV4-3 combines with J gene TRBJ2-7; 12 bases align to TRBD2. The V gene end was trimmed by 4 bases and the J gene end by 3 bases; junction bases not matched to a gene: 13. Germline CDR1 and CDR2: LGHNA and YSLEER. The CDR3 runs 18 residues. Written as DNA, the CDR3 is TGCGCCAGCAGCCGAATTAAAATCGGACTAGCGGGAAACTACGAGCAGTACTTC. Translation gives CASSRIKIGLAGNYEQYF.

The V gene is TRBV5-4, the J gene TRBJ2-5, with D possibly matching TRBD2 (5 bases). V was clipped by 2 bases and J by 3 bases, with 8 bases between them. CDR1 and CDR2 (germline): SGHNT, YYREEE (reference sequence). The CDR3 runs 13 residues. CDR3 nucleotide sequence: TGTGCCAGCAGCTTCACCGGGGAAGAGACCCAGTACTTC. The encoded protein is CASSFTGEETQYF.

The chain recombines TRBV7-3 with TRBJ1-1, with D unresolved. The V gene's germline CDR1 is SGHTA and CDR2 FQGTGA. The CDR3 is made up of 14 amino acids. V was shortened by 5 bases and J by 3 bases, with 13 bases between the two germline ends. The CDR3 DNA reads TGTGCCAGCAGCCCCACGGGAGCCGACACTGAAGCTTTCTTT. Its translation is CASSPTGADTEAFF. The whole variable domain, filled in from reference TRBV7-3 and TRBJ1-1, reads GAGVSQTPSNKVTEKGKYVELRCDPISGHTALYWYRQSLGQGPEFLIYFQGTGAADDSGLPNDRFFAVRPEGSVSTLKIQRTERGDSAVYLCASSPTGADTEAFFGQGTRLTVV.

V and J are TRBV2 and TRBJ2-1, with a tentative D call TRBD1 (6 bases). The CDR3 totals 15 residues. V was clipped by 4 bases and J by 2 bases, with 12 bases between them. Germline V gene sequence: CDR1 SNHLY, CDR2 FYNNEI. CDR3 sequence reads: CASSGETGTYNEQFF. CDR3 DNA: TGTGCCAGCAGTGGAGAGACAGGTACCTACAATGAGCAGTTCTTC.

The chain links TRBV29-1 to TRBJ1-4, with TRBD1 matching 11 bases. Germline lookup yields CDR1 SQVTM and CDR2 ANQGSEA. The CDR3 has 14 residues. The J segment lost 3 bases and the V segment lost 4 bases, leaving 1 base of the junction unmatched. CDR3 residues: CSVGGQGANEKLFF. CDR3 sequence (DNA): TGCAGCGTTGGGGGACAGGGGGCTAATGAAAAACTGTTTTTT.